In this sample, the clone carrying this TCR beta chain is medium-sized (0.01 to 0.1%). Antigen: not known. Per the germline V gene, CDR1 is MDHEN and CDR2 is SYDVKM. The V end lost 3 bases, the J end lost 0 bases, and 8 bases lay between the germline ends. The CDR3 contains 15 residues. MiXCR, applied by TCRdb to the reads, yields one record per CDR3 protein. This table holds roughly 3,900 distinct CDR3 sequences, roughly a fifth found once. The data derive from a study of liver allograft versus peripheral blood T cells. The wider study: Within transplanted livers, the T cell receptor repertoires were examined and compared against the repertoires present in the peripheral blood of liver transplant recipients.

Whole-study results and caveats: Liver allograft repertoires of T cell receptors reportedly diverged from peripheral blood repertoires.

The V gene is TRBV28, the J gene TRBJ2-2; D perhaps matches TRBD1 (5 bases). The TCR was taken from a human patient who had a liver transplant. Some T cells may originate from the graft donor. The CDR3 loop reads CASSLWGSNTGELFF. Written as DNA, the CDR3 is TGTGCCAGCAGTTTGTGGGGCTCGAACACCGGGGAGCTGTTTTTT. The whole variable domain, filled in from reference TRBV28 and TRBJ2-2, reads DVKVTQSSRYLVKRTGEKVFLECVQDMDHENMFWYRQDPGLGLRLIYFSYDVKMKEKGDIPEGYSVSREKKERFSLILESASTNQTSMYLCASSLWGSNTGELFFGEGSRLTVL.